Each of the 31 T cell receptor beta chains below was sequenced from the same sample in a study of PD-L1 blockade in urothelial cancer. TCRdb keeps only in-frame clones here, not all; method: immunoSEQ multiplex PCR. This sample has 45,000 to 50,000 clones, with roughly 88% found just once. The starting material was PBMCs, obtained around atezolizumab (anti-PD-L1) treatment. Receptors were obtained from a man older than 75 with urothelial cancer.

This sequence joins TRBV5-6 and TRBJ2-5, with TRBD2 matching over 7 bases. CDR3 size: 18 residues. Unmatched junction bases numbered 18, after V lost 5 bases and J lost 2 bases. The germline CDR1 and CDR2 sequences are SGHDT and YYEEEE. As DNA, the CDR3 is TGTGCCAGCAGTAGGGCCGTGGCTGCTCTAGCGGAACAAGAGACCCAGTACTTC. This encodes CASSRAVAALAEQETQYF.

This clone was seen once. This sequence joins TRBV5-1 and TRBJ1-3, with D tentatively TRBD1 (5 bases). V was trimmed by 4 bases and J by 7 bases, leaving 15 bases between them. The CDR3 is 14 residues long. Germline V CDR1 and CDR2: SGHRS, YFSETQ. Here the CDR3 DNA reads TGCGCCAGCAGCCTGGGGGGAGACTTGAACACCATATATTTT. Translating it yields CASSLGGDLNTIYF.

The V gene is TRBV5-4, the J gene TRBJ2-1, with 14 positions matching TRBD2. The CDR3 sequence is 15 residues long. With V trimmed by 3 bases and J by 10 bases, 6 bases remained unmatched. Germline V gives CDR1 SGHNT, CDR2 YYREEE (reference sequence). CDR3 DNA: TGTGCCAGCAGCTGGGGACTAGCGGGAGTCGGGGAGCAGTTCTTC. This encodes CASSWGLAGVGEQFF.

This clone has a single count. The V gene is TRBV6-5, the J gene TRBJ2-7; 9 bases agree with TRBD1. Germline-derived CDR1 and CDR2 are MNHEY and SVGAGI. This CDR3 contains 14 residues. V lost 6 bases and J lost 3; bases outside the gene matches: 6. In DNA, the CDR3 is TGTGCCAGCAGCCCAGGGGACAGGGACTACGAGCAGTACTTC. It is translated as CASSPGDRDYEQYF.

The rearrangement joins TRBV6-1 to TRBJ2-5; TRBD1 might be the D (6 bases). Germline CDR1 and CDR2: MNHNS and SASEGT. The ends were cut back, 7 bases at V and 4 bases at J, with 10 bases in the middle. The CDR3 length is 12 residues. The CDR3 DNA reads TGTGCCAGCAAAACAGGGATAGAGACCCAGTACTTC. Translated: CASKTGIETQYF.

The chain links TRBV19 to TRBJ2-7; no clear D. V gave up 3 bases and J gave up 0 bases, with 12 bases separating them. Germline V gene lookup returns CDR1 LNHDA and CDR2 SQIVND (reference sequence). This CDR3 has 15 amino acids. CDR3 nucleotides: TGTGCCAGTAGTATGGCGCTAGTTGGCTCCTACGAGCAGTACTTC. Amino acids: CASSMALVGSYEQYF.

This clone was recorded only once. This rearrangement joins TRBV30 to TRBJ2-1; D is ambiguous. With 4 bases removed from V and 3 bases from J, the gap between germline ends came to 7 bases. This CDR3 has 12 residues. Germline V gives CDR1 GTSNPN, CDR2 SVGIG (reference sequence). The DNA for the CDR3 is TGTGCCTGGAACGGAGTCTACAATGAGCAGTTCTTC. It is translated as CAWNGVYNEQFF.

The J gene is TRBJ2-7, the V gene TRBV4-1, with 11 bases identical to TRBD1. The germline V gene encodes CDR1 MGHRA and CDR2 YSYEKL. The J segment lost 3 bases and the V segment lost 5 bases, leaving 6 bases of the junction unmatched. The CDR3 totals 15 residues. CDR3: CASSSTGTGGYEQYF. CDR3 DNA: TGCGCCAGCAGCTCTACCGGGACAGGGGGCTACGAGCAGTACTTC.

The genes are TRBV5-4 and TRBJ1-4, with 9 nucleotides matching TRBD1. Germline CDR1 and CDR2: SGHNT and YYREEE (reference sequence). Trimming removed 4 bases from V and 6 bases from J; junction bases left unmatched: 10. This CDR3 comprises 16 residues. The CDR3 region has the DNA TGTGCCAGCAGCCCGGCCGCGGACAGGGGAGATGAAAAACTGTTTTTT. This sequence encodes CASSPAADRGDEKLFF.

The chain joins TRBV9 to TRBJ2-3, with D tentatively TRBD2 (7 bases). The CDR3 totals 16 residues. Germline loops: CDR1 SGDLS, CDR2 YYNGEE. Trimming shortened V by 0 bases and J by 2 bases, and 13 bases separated the two germline ends. CDR3 in amino acids: CASSVDGGRVTDTQYF. The CDR3 coding sequence is TGTGCCAGCAGCGTAGACGGGGGGCGGGTCACAGATACGCAGTATTTT.

This chain uses TRBV18 with TRBJ1-4; D is possibly TRBD1 (6 bases). Germline V gene lookup returns CDR1 KGHSH and CDR2 LQKENI. The length of the CDR3 is 14 residues. V was pared by 2 bases and J by 4 bases, with 8 bases between. In DNA, the CDR3 is TGTGCCAGCTCACCAAGGGGGAGTAATGAAAAACTGTTTTTT. Encoded protein: CASSPRGSNEKLFF. Together with reference TRBV18 and TRBJ1-4, the CDR3 gives the full variable domain: NAGVMQNPRHLVRRRGQEARLRCSPMKGHSHVYWYRQLPEEGLKFMVYLQKENIIDESGMPKERFSAEFPKEGPSILRIQQVVRGDSAAYFCASSPRGSNEKLFFGSGTQLSVL.

The chain employs TRBV27 and TRBJ2-6; D call uncertain. Trimming pared 3 bases from V and 0 bases from J, leaving 15 bases between. The CDR3 has 18 amino acids. Germline CDR1 reads MNHEY; CDR2 reads SMNVEV (reference sequence). CDR3 DNA sequence: TGTGCCAGCAGTTTCTTTGGGCCCCGTAGCTCTGGGGCCAACGTCCTGACTTTC. Encoded protein: CASSFFGPRSSGANVLTF.

The J gene is TRBJ2-6, the V gene TRBV19, with TRBD2 matching 13 bases. V gave up 8 bases and J gave up 0 bases; unmatched junction bases: 7. This CDR3 spans 18 amino acids. The germline V gene has CDR1 LNHDA and CDR2 SQIVND (reference sequence). For the CDR3, the DNA is TGTGCCAGTGGGACTAGCGGGACCTATAGCTCTGGGGCCAACGTCCTGACTTTC. This encodes CASGTSGTYSSGANVLTF.

The chain links TRBV19 to TRBJ2-1, with TRBD2 matching 7 bases. This CDR3 is 16 amino acids long. Per the germline V gene, CDR1 is LNHDA and CDR2 is SQIVND (reference sequence). Trimming at V came to 3 bases and at J to 8 bases, leaving 13 bases not matched to a gene. CDR3 coding DNA: TGTGCCAGTAGTATGGGAGCAAGCGGGGTGAAACATGAGCAGTTCTTC. Translating it yields CASSMGASGVKHEQFF. Supplemented by reference TRBV19 and TRBJ2-1, the full variable domain reads DGGITQSPKYLFRKEGQNVTLSCEQNLNHDAMYWYRQDPGQGLRLIYYSQIVNDFQKGDIAEGYSVSREKKESFPLTVTSAQKNPTAFYLCASSMGASGVKHEQFFGPGTRLTVL.

This chain connects TRBV9 to TRBJ2-3; no firm D call. Per germline, CDR1 SGDLS and CDR2 YYNGEE. The CDR3 spans 16 residues. The V and J ends lost 4 bases and 1 base respectively, with 16 bases between them. The CDR3, as DNA: TGTGCCAGCAGCCCAGAGGTGGCAATTCGCACAGATACGCAGTATTTT. Translated, it gives CASSPEVAIRTDTQYF. Together with reference TRBV9 and TRBJ2-3, the CDR3 gives the full variable domain: DSGVTQTPKHLITATGQRVTLRCSPRSGDLSVYWYQQSLDQGLQFLIQYYNGEERAKGNILERFSAQQFPDLHSELNLSSLELGDSALYFCASSPEVAIRTDTQYFGPGTRLTVL.

The rearrangement joins TRBV19 to TRBJ1-1; 7 bases are shared with TRBD1. Trimming cost V 7 bases and J 0 bases; bases outside gene matches: 2. The germline CDR1 and CDR2 sequences are LNHDA and SQIVND (reference sequence). This CDR3 region has 13 residues. As DNA, the CDR3 is TGTGCCAGTATGGGACAGTTGAACACTGAAGCTTTCTTT. It yields the protein CASMGQLNTEAFF.

This chain connects TRBV7-9 to TRBJ2-5, with TRBD1 matching 9 bases. This CDR3 has 15 residues. The V segment lost 2 bases and the J segment 6 bases; nucleotides outside the gene matches: 7. The germline CDR1 and CDR2 sequences are SEHNR and FQNEAQ (reference sequence). For the CDR3, the DNA is TGTGCCAGCAGCTTAAACGACAGGGGGTTCAAGACCCAGTACTTC. Amino acids: CASSLNDRGFKTQYF.

V is TRBV19 and J is TRBJ2-5; the D is unclear. Germline V gene sequence: CDR1 LNHDA, CDR2 SQIVND (reference sequence). Trimming left V 8 bases short and J 1 base short, with 20 bases between. CDR3 length: 16 amino acids. The CDR3 protein is CASSPRTGRSQETQYF. The CDR3 DNA is TGTGCCAGTTCCCCTCGCACCGGCAGGTCCCAAGAGACCCAGTACTTC.

The gene calls are TRBV5-6 and TRBJ1-4; 8 nucleotides agree with TRBD1. The V gene end was trimmed by 1 base and the J gene end by 7 bases; junction bases not matched to a gene: 3. Germline V gene sequence: CDR1 SGHDT, CDR2 YYEEEE. The CDR3 totals 14 residues. This CDR3 reads CASSLRTGPEKLFF. The CDR3 DNA sequence: TGTGCCAGCAGCTTGCGGACAGGGCCTGAAAAACTGTTTTTT.

J is TRBJ1-1 and V is TRBV7-9, with no clear D. V dropped 5 bases and J dropped 7 bases, with 11 bases sitting between them. The CDR3 is made up of 12 amino acids. Looked up from germline, CDR1 is SEHNR and CDR2 is FQNEAQ (reference sequence). The CDR3 region is CASSREAGEAFF. CDR3 DNA sequence: TGTGCCAGCAGCCGAGAAGCGGGTGAAGCTTTCTTT. Filled out from reference TRBV7-9 and TRBJ1-1, the complete variable domain reads DTGVSQNPRHKITKRGQNVTFRCDPISEHNRLYWYRQTLGQGPEFLTYFQNEAQLEKSRLLSDRFSAERPKGSFSTLEIQRTEQGDSAMYLCASSREAGEAFFGQGTRLTVV.

The chain has TRBV4-1 and TRBJ2-1; 9 bases are a match to TRBD2. The CDR3 runs to 21 residues. Per germline, CDR1 MGHRA and CDR2 YSYEKL. Germline trimming cut 3 bases from V and 0 bases from J; bases unmatched to any gene: 18. The CDR3 protein is CASSHTPVGGTSTTSYNEQFF. CDR3 bases: TGCGCCAGCAGCCATACACCAGTCGGGGGGACTAGCACAACCTCCTACAATGAGCAGTTCTTC.

This sequence joins TRBV7-2 and TRBJ2-4; 8 bases are shared with TRBD2. V was clipped by 1 base and J by 7 bases; unmatched bases: 9. CDR1 is SGHTA, CDR2 FQGNSA, per germline. CDR3 length equals 16 residues. The CDR3 bases are TGTGCCAGCAGCTTAGTAGCGGGGAGGGGGGTTAACATTCAGTACTTC. Amino acids: CASSLVAGRGVNIQYF. Using reference TRBV7-2 and TRBJ2-4 for the parts outside the CDR3, the full variable domain is GAGVSQSPSNKVTEKGKDVELRCDPISGHTALYWYRQSLGQGLEFLIYFQGNSAPDKSGLPSDRFSAERTGGSVSTLTIQRTQQEDSAVYLCASSLVAGRGVNIQYFGAGTRLSVL.

The chain employs TRBV10-3 and TRBJ2-7, with TRBD2 matching over 12 bases. J lost 3 bases, V lost 4 bases, and 4 bases had no gene match. Germline CDR1 reads ENHRY; CDR2 reads SYGVKD. The CDR3 extends over 15 amino acids. CDR3 region: CAISAWTSGDYEQYF. In DNA, the CDR3 is TGTGCCATCAGTGCTTGGACTAGCGGGGACTACGAGCAGTACTTC.

The gene calls are TRBV18 and TRBJ2-1, with 7 bases fitting TRBD2. The CDR3 consists of 13 residues. Germline CDR1 and CDR2: KGHSH and LQKENI. The trim removed 5 bases at V and 6 bases at J, leaving 4 bases unmatched. CDR3 DNA: TGTGCCAGCTCAACCGCGGGGGTCAATGAGCAGTTCTTC. Protein sequence: CASSTAGVNEQFF.

Only a few counts were recorded for this clone. This sequence joins TRBV7-2 and TRBJ1-3, with a weak D call TRBD1 (5 bases). CDR3 length equals 15 residues. V was shortened by 1 base and J by 0 bases, with 7 bases between the two germline ends. CDR1 and CDR2 (germline): SGHTA, FQGNSA. Here the CDR3 DNA reads TGTGCCAGCAGCTTAGAAGGGGTCTCTGGAAACACCATATATTTT. Its translation: CASSLEGVSGNTIYF. The whole variable domain, filled in from reference TRBV7-2 and TRBJ1-3, reads GAGVSQSPSNKVTEKGKDVELRCDPISGHTALYWYRQSLGQGLEFLIYFQGNSAPDKSGLPSDRFSAERTGGSVSTLTIQRTQQEDSAVYLCASSLEGVSGNTIYFGEGSWLTVV.

J is TRBJ2-2 and V is TRBV9; 12 nucleotides line up with TRBD2. Germline V lookup: CDR1 SGDLS, CDR2 YYNGEE. Trimming removed 3 bases from V and 1 base from J; junction bases left unmatched: 7. The CDR3 totals 18 residues. For the CDR3, the DNA is TGTGCCAGCAGCGCGGCTGGACTAGCGGGAAGGAACACCGGGGAGCTGTTTTTT. Protein sequence: CASSAAGLAGRNTGELFF.

The rearrangement joins TRBV5-8 to TRBJ2-2; 12 nucleotides agree with TRBD2. CDR1 SGHTS and CDR2 YDEGEE come from the germline V gene. Trimming removed 3 bases from V and 4 bases from J; junction bases left unmatched: 1. The CDR3 spans 15 residues. The CDR3 sequence is CASSSSGRGTGELFF. In nucleotides, the CDR3 is TGTGCCAGCAGCTCTAGCGGGAGGGGCACCGGGGAGCTGTTTTTT.

The chain joins TRBV6-1 to TRBJ1-4; TRBD1 aligns across 7 bases. The CDR3 totals 14 residues. V was pared by 4 bases and J by 8 bases, with 7 bases of the junction left unmatched. In germline, CDR1 is MNHNS, CDR2 SASEGT. The CDR3 spells CASSGTGEGEKLFF. The CDR3 DNA reads TGTGCCAGCAGTGGAACAGGGGAAGGAGAAAAACTGTTTTTT.

The chain couples TRBV13 to TRBJ2-5; TRBD1 matches at 7 bases. Germline loops: CDR1 PRHDT, CDR2 FYEKMQ (reference sequence). CDR3 size: 15 residues. V shed 6 bases and J 5 bases; nucleotides not matched to a gene: 12. As DNA, the CDR3 is TGTGCCAGCAGTCTTCGGACAGGTCCGCGGGAGACCCAGTACTTC. This codes for CASSLRTGPRETQYF.

The chain employs TRBV5-1 and TRBJ2-3; a weak D match, TRBD2 (6 bases). Germline V gene data show CDR1 as SGHRS and CDR2 as YFSETQ. There are 15 residues in the CDR3. The V and J ends lost 2 bases and 0 bases respectively, with 10 bases between them. This CDR3 is CASSFSGTSTDTQYF. In DNA form, the CDR3 reads TGCGCCAGCAGCTTCTCCGGGACTAGCACAGATACGCAGTATTTT. The whole variable domain, remainder taken from reference TRBV5-1 and TRBJ2-3, is KAGVTQTPRYLIKTRGQQVTLSCSPISGHRSVSWYQQTPGQGLQFLFEYFSETQRNKGNFPGRFSGRQFSNSRSEMNVSTLELGDSALYLCASSFSGTSTDTQYFGPGTRLTVL.

The J gene is TRBJ1-2, the V gene TRBV27; a weak D match, TRBD1 (6 bases). The germline CDR1 and CDR2 sequences are MNHEY and SMNVEV (reference sequence). CDR3 length: 14 amino acids. V was clipped by 3 bases and J by 2 bases, with 10 bases between them. The CDR3 DNA reads TGTGCCAGCAGTTTCGCAGGGGCGAACTATGGCTACACCTTC. This encodes CASSFAGANYGYTF.